Below are 26 T cell receptor beta chains sequenced from a single sample in a study of regulatory T cells in long-lasting Graves disease. Time point specified: newly diagnosed GD, antithyroid drugs for less than 3 months. Extracted PBMC RNA gave rise to the TCR library. Relying on iRepertoire HTBI primers and Arm-PCR of CDR3 regions, the team built TCR beta libraries. Via MiXCR, TCRdb re-called the multiplex PCR reads, giving one row per CDR3 protein. Of 500,000 or so distinct CDR3 sequences listed, 12% to 15% are singletons. The sample was also reused in another study, on T cells in Graves' hyperthyroidism and ophthalmopathy.

The sequences come from peripheral blood mononuclear cells (PBMCs), collected at new diagnosis, from a patient treated with antithyroid drugs. These receptors came from a woman in her fifties or sixties with Graves disease.

The sample holds many counts of this clonotype. V is TRBV28 and J is TRBJ2-7, with D maybe TRBD1 (5 bases). V was shortened by 7 bases and J by 0 bases, with 13 bases between the two germline ends. The germline V gene encodes CDR1 MDHEN and CDR2 SYDVKM. There are 14 residues in the CDR3. CDR3 residues: CASKLPDSSYEQYF. In nucleotides, the CDR3 is TGTGCCAGCAAACTACCCGACAGCTCCTACGAGCAGTACTTC.

As to this clonotype: A much larger clone differs from this one at a single base, so this may be a read error. The gene calls are TRBV13 and TRBJ2-1, with D perhaps matching TRBD2 (6 bases). The CDR3 covers 13 residues. CDR1 is PRHDT and CDR2 is FYEKMQ in the germline V gene (reference sequence). The CDR3, as DNA: TGTGTCAGCAGCTTAAGACTAGACAATGAGCAGTTCTTC. This codes for CVSSLRLDNEQFF. The full variable domain, completed using reference TRBV13 and TRBJ2-1, is AAGVIQSPRHLIKEKRETATLKCYPIPRHDTVYWYQQGPGQDPQFLISFYEKMQSDKGSIPDRFSAQQFSDYHSELNMSSLELGDSALYFCVSSLRLDNEQFFGPGTRLTVL.

This clonotype was seen ten or more times. This chain links TRBV28 with TRBJ1-1; D ambiguous. The CDR3 totals 16 residues. Germline loops: CDR1 MDHEN, CDR2 SYDVKM. V shed 6 bases and J shed 0 bases, with 17 bases lying between them. The DNA of the CDR3 is TGTGCCAGCAGCCCCTCACTCGGTCTCATGAACACTGAAGCTTTCTTT. Residues: CASSPSLGLMNTEAFF.

This clonotype was seen repeatedly, ten times or more. This sequence joins TRBV30 and TRBJ2-1, with 10 positions matching TRBD1. Germline V CDR1 and CDR2: GTSNPN, SVGIG (reference sequence). V dropped 0 bases and J dropped 8; count of bases not matched to a gene: 16. CDR3 length: 18 amino acids. The CDR3: CAWSVRWDRGEQTHEQFF. The CDR3, as DNA: TGTGCCTGGAGTGTAAGGTGGGACAGGGGTGAACAAACCCATGAGCAGTTCTTC.

The gene calls are TRBV19 and TRBJ1-5; 9 nucleotides line up with TRBD1. V lost 6 bases, J lost 3 bases, and 6 bases stayed unmatched. The germline CDR1 and CDR2 sequences are LNHDA and SQIVND (reference sequence). The CDR3 is made up of 15 amino acids. The CDR3 DNA follows: TGTGCCAGTAGAACGGGACAGGGACTCAATCAGCCCCAGCATTTT. Translated: CASRTGQGLNQPQHF.

Points on this clonotype: One base separates it from a far larger clone, so it is likely a read error. The CDR3 sequence: CASRMQGSTEAFF. CDR3 sequence (DNA): TGTGCCAGCAGAATGCAGGGGAGCACTGAAGCTTTCTTT. The chain has TRBV13 and TRBJ1-1, with a tentative D call TRBD1 (6 bases). From germline, CDR1 is PRHDT and CDR2 FYEKMQ (reference sequence). V lost 6 bases to trimming and J lost 4 bases, with 12 bases between them. The CDR3 has 13 amino acids.

The chain recombines TRBV11-1 with TRBJ1-4; no firm D call. Germline CDR1 reads SGHAT; CDR2 reads FQDESV (reference sequence). This CDR3 has 13 residues. V lost 2 bases and J 6 bases, leaving 7 bases between the germline ends. The CDR3 spells CASSLFAHEKLFF. CDR3 in DNA: TGTGCCAGCAGCTTATTTGCCCATGAAAAACTGTTTTTT.

This clonotype was seen a handful of times. The chain joins TRBV5-5 to TRBJ2-7; no clear D. This CDR3 has 14 amino acids. Germline V gene lookup returns CDR1 SGHKS and CDR2 YYEKEE (reference sequence). The germline V and J ends were trimmed by 0 bases and 4 bases, with 11 bases remaining between them. The CDR3 sequence: CASSLDVSLYEQYF. CDR3 in DNA: TGTGCCAGCAGCTTGGATGTGTCCTTGTACGAGCAGTACTTC.

This clonotype was observed at least ten times. The chain carries TRBV7-2 and TRBJ2-7; 8 bases line up with TRBD1. The germline CDR1 and CDR2 sequences are SGHTA and FQGNSA. The CDR3 has 14 residues. With V trimmed by 5 bases and J by 2 bases, 5 bases remained unmatched. As DNA, the CDR3 is TGTGCCAGCAGCCCCCCGGACAGGGCCTACGAGCAGTACTTC. Its translation: CASSPPDRAYEQYF.

This clonotype was seen ten or more times. The rearrangement joins TRBV2 to TRBJ1-2; 7 nucleotides align to TRBD1. V was pared by 5 bases and J by 5 bases, with 5 bases of the junction left unmatched. Looked up from germline, CDR1 is SNHLY and CDR2 is FYNNEI. The CDR3 covers 13 residues. The CDR3 here is CASSPGGQYGYTF. The CDR3 region has the DNA TGTGCCAGCAGTCCAGGGGGACAGTATGGCTACACCTTC.

This clonotype was observed at least ten times. The CDR3 sequence is CASSLDSSGTQYF. CDR3 coding DNA: TGTGCCAGCAGCTTGGATAGCAGTGGGACCCAGTACTTC. The rearrangement joins TRBV7-9 to TRBJ2-5, with D uncertain. Germline CDR1 SEHNR, CDR2 FQNEAQ (reference sequence). This CDR3 contains 13 residues. Trimming pared 3 bases from V and 7 bases from J, leaving 12 bases between.

There are many counts of this clonotype. J is TRBJ2-7 and V is TRBV6-2 or TRBV6-3; D is uncertain. The CDR3 is 15 amino acids. V lost 2 bases, J lost 2 bases, and 13 bases lay in between. Germline CDR1 MNHEY, CDR2 SVGEGT. The CDR3 region has the DNA TGTGCCAGCAGTTACCACAGCACCCCTACCTACGAGCAGTACTTC. Translation: CASSYHSTPTYEQYF.

This clonotype was found many times. V is TRBV18 and J is TRBJ2-3; a possible D gene is TRBD1 (5 bases). Trimming left V 3 bases short and J 2 bases short, with 15 bases between. Germline values: CDR1 KGHSH, CDR2 LQKENI. The CDR3 is made up of 16 amino acids. CDR3 nucleotides: TGTGCCAGCTCACCCACGCCCAGGGCTAACACAGATACGCAGTATTTT. This encodes CASSPTPRANTDTQYF.

The rearrangement joins TRBV4-1 to TRBJ2-3, with TRBD2 as a possible D gene (5 bases). This CDR3 contains 15 residues. Between the trimmed V and J ends, which lost 4 bases and 6 bases, there was a span of 17 bases. Germline CDR1 is MGHRA and CDR2 is YSYEKL. CDR3 loop: CASSPGGSVTDTQYF. The CDR3, as DNA: TGCGCCAGCAGCCCGGGCGGTAGCGTCACCGATACGCAGTATTTT.

This clonotype was observed at least ten times. The chain recombines TRBV6-8 with TRBJ1-1; 11 bases line up with TRBD1. Germline CDR1 reads MNHGY; CDR2 reads SAAAGT. With V trimmed by 7 bases and J by 4 bases, 17 bases remained unmatched. This CDR3 region has 18 residues. The CDR3: CASNHGPDRGLFGTEAFF. DNA for the CDR3: TGTGCCAGCAACCACGGGCCGGACAGGGGGCTCTTCGGCACTGAAGCTTTCTTT.

This clonotype was seen ten or more times. The V and J genes are TRBV7-3 and TRBJ2-1; D gene uncertain. The CDR3 consists of 14 residues. Trimming took 5 bases from V and 6 from J, leaving 14 bases between them. The germline V gene encodes CDR1 SGHTA and CDR2 FQGTGA. This chain's CDR3 is CASSQGRIPNEQFF. CDR3 coding DNA: TGTGCCAGCAGCCAAGGGCGGATTCCCAATGAGCAGTTCTTC.

As for this clonotype: Because it lacks the conserved phenylalanine or tryptophan at the end, this CDR3 is likely a read error. This chain connects TRBV20-1 to TRBJ2-7, with 8 positions matching TRBD2. The germline V gene has CDR1 DFQATT and CDR2 SNEGSKA (reference sequence). This CDR3 region has 13 residues. This chain's CDR3 is CGAIPGLVYEQYL. The CDR3 region has the DNA TGCGGTGCTATTCCGGGACTAGTCTACGAGCAGTACCTC.

Many counts were recorded for this clonotype. V gene TRBV30 combines with J gene TRBJ2-3; no reliable D call. This CDR3 comprises 14 residues. CDR1 GTSNPN and CDR2 SVGIG come from the germline V gene (reference sequence). V was cut by 0 bases and J by 2 bases, with 9 bases left in between. CDR3 sequence (DNA): TGTGCCTGGAGTGTAAACATCTACACAGATACGCAGTATTTT. The encoded protein is CAWSVNIYTDTQYF.

This clonotype was seen at least ten times. The chain joins TRBV5-1 to TRBJ1-1; 9 bases are shared with TRBD1. CDR1 is SGHRS and CDR2 is YFSETQ in the germline V gene. V lost 0 bases and J lost 1; bases outside the gene matches: 7. This CDR3 spans 17 amino acids. CDR3 bases: TGCGCCAGCAGCTTGGTCCCCCAGACAGGGGGGAACACTGAAGCTTTCTTT. It is translated as CASSLVPQTGGNTEAFF.

Many counts were recorded for this clonotype. The rearrangement uses TRBV7-2 and TRBJ2-7, with D perhaps TRBD2 (6 bases). Trimming cost V 5 bases and J 0 bases, with 11 bases left between them. Per germline, CDR1 SGHTA and CDR2 FQGNSA. This CDR3 spans 14 amino acids. The CDR3, as DNA: TGTGCCAGCAGCCCCCTAGCGATCTCCTACGAGCAGTACTTC. It encodes CASSPLAISYEQYF.

This rearrangement joins TRBV9 to TRBJ2-1, with D unclear. V was trimmed by 0 bases and J by 6 bases, leaving 10 bases between them. Per germline, CDR1 SGDLS and CDR2 YYNGEE. The CDR3 consists of 14 residues. Written as DNA, the CDR3 is TGTGCCAGCAGCGTAGCGGCAGGCCCCAATGAGCAGTTCTTC. This codes for CASSVAAGPNEQFF.

This clonotype was observed a handful of times. The chain combines TRBV5-1 with TRBJ2-3; D unclear. The CDR3 runs 14 residues. V was trimmed by 2 bases and J by 2 bases, leaving 9 bases between them. Germline loops: CDR1 SGHRS, CDR2 YFSETQ. DNA of the CDR3: TGCGCCAGCAGCTTTGGCACCCTCACAGATACGCAGTATTTT. It specifies CASSFGTLTDTQYF.

This clonotype was seen many times. V usage is TRBV6-5 and J usage is TRBJ2-3, with 9 positions matching TRBD2. The CDR3 length is 16 residues. The V gene end was trimmed by 0 bases and the J gene end by 7 bases; junction bases not matched to a gene: 8. CDR1 MNHEY and CDR2 SVGAGI come from the germline V gene. CDR3 DNA: TGTGCCAGCAGTTACTCGTATGGCGGGAGGGCCCATACGCAGTATTTT. Translation gives CASSYSYGGRAHTQYF.

This chain uses TRBV7-9 with TRBJ2-5; 10 bases agree with TRBD1. CDR1 SEHNR and CDR2 FQNEAQ come from the germline V gene (reference sequence). V shed 1 base and J 5 bases; nucleotides not matched to a gene: 7. The CDR3 consists of 16 residues. CDR3 in amino acids: CASSLGVGTGVETQYF. In DNA form, the CDR3 reads TGTGCCAGCAGCTTAGGCGTTGGGACAGGGGTTGAGACCCAGTACTTC.

The sample holds many counts of this clonotype. The gene calls are TRBV10-3 and TRBJ1-4; D is unclear. The CDR3 totals 14 residues. CDR1 and CDR2 from the germline V gene are ENHRY and SYGVKD. Trimming removed 3 bases at V and 2 bases at J, with 7 bases between. CDR3 sequence reads: CAISDGYTNEKLFF. The CDR3 DNA reads as TGTGCCATCAGTGATGGATACACTAATGAAAAACTGTTTTTT.

This clonotype was counted between two and nine times. The junction differs from germline at one of its ends, possibly a read error. The CDR3 reads CTSSELGDSTYNEQFF. CDR3 in DNA: TGTACCAGCAGTGAGCTGGGGGACAGTACCTACAATGAGCAGTTCTTC. The chain has TRBV6-2 or TRBV6-3 and TRBJ2-1; 7 bases fit TRBD1. The CDR3 consists of 16 residues. Looked up from germline, CDR1 is MNHEY and CDR2 is SVGEGT.